These T cell receptor beta chains were read from a single sample in a study of T cell repertoires in cytomegalovirus infection. TCRdb analysed the reads with MiXCR anew, one entry per CDR3 protein. The sample holds hundreds of thousands of distinct CDR3 sequences, 25% to 35% seen once. Antigen specificity for these receptors is unknown. This sample comprised cultured PBMCs, obtained from culture after CMV antigen stimulation. The receptor source for this set is a human donor in good health (CMV status not recorded). Some clones in this sample may be carry-over from other donors' samples. Each CDR3 is given with its conserved first and last residue. A D gene is named only where the DNA matches it firmly. The size of a clone is reported for some rows only, either as once, few or many, or as a class for expanded clones.

clone size: NA; J gene: TRBJ2-2; V gene: TRBV7-3; D gene: NA; CDR3 DNA: TGTGCCAGCAGCTTAATGGCAGGATTAGGCACCGGGGAGCTGTTTTTT; CDR3 protein: CASSLMAGLGTGELFF
clone size: NA; J gene: TRBJ2-1; V gene: TRBV24-1; D gene: TRBD2; CDR3 DNA: TGTGCCACCAGTGATTTAGGACTAGCGGGAGTATACAATGAGCAGTTCTTC; CDR3 protein: CATSDLGLAGVYNEQFF
clone size: NA; J gene: TRBJ1-1; V gene: TRBV12-3/TRBV12-4; D gene: TRBD1; CDR3 DNA: TGTGCCAGCAGTTTGATAAGGCGAGACAGGGAGGCTGAAGCTTTCTTT; CDR3 protein: CASSLIRRDREAEAFF
clone size: NA; J gene: TRBJ2-3; V gene: TRBV24-1; D gene: NA; CDR3 DNA: TGTGCCACCAGTGATTTGAGTCACGTCGGCAGGACTAGCACAGATACGCAGTATTTT; CDR3 protein: CATSDLSHVGRTSTDTQYF
clone size: NA; J gene: TRBJ2-2; V gene: TRBV6-1; D gene: NA; CDR3 DNA: TGTGCCAGCAGCCCCTCGACTAGTCTGAACACCGGGGAGCTGTTTTTT; CDR3 protein: CASSPSTSLNTGELFF
clone size: many; J gene: TRBJ2-7; V gene: TRBV7-6; D gene: TRBD1; CDR3 DNA: TGTGCCAGCAGCTCGGACAGGGGAGGGCTCGAGCAGTACTTC; CDR3 protein: CASSSDRGGLEQYF
clone size: NA; J gene: TRBJ2-3; V gene: TRBV7-2; D gene: TRBD2; CDR3 DNA: TGTGCCAGCAGCCGACTACTAGCGGGCCACACAGATACGCAGTATTTT; CDR3 protein: CASSRLLAGHTDTQYF
clone size: few; J gene: TRBJ2-1; V gene: TRBV6-1; D gene: TRBD2; CDR3 DNA: TGTGCCAGCAGTTCCGCTAGTAGCGGGAGGCAGTTCTTC; CDR3 protein: CASSSASSGRQFF
clone size: few; J gene: TRBJ2-4; V gene: TRBV6-2/TRBV6-3; D gene: TRBD1; CDR3 DNA: TGTGCCAGCAGTTGGGACAGTGGAAGGAACATTCAGTACTTC; CDR3 protein: CASSWDSGRNIQYF
clone size: few; J gene: TRBJ2-6; V gene: TRBV12-3/TRBV12-4; D gene: TRBD1; CDR3 DNA: TGTGCCAGCAGTGGCCGTGGGACAGCGTACTCTGGGGCCAACGTCCTGACTTTC; CDR3 protein: CASSGRGTAYSGANVLTF
clone size: few; J gene: TRBJ2-1; V gene: TRBV18; D gene: TRBD2; CDR3 DNA: TGTGCCAGCTCACGATCACTAGCGGGAGAAGTAAATGAGCAGTTCTTC; CDR3 protein: CASSRSLAGEVNEQFF
clone size: NA; J gene: TRBJ1-2; V gene: TRBV28; D gene: NA; CDR3 DNA: TGTGCCAGCAGTGTCCGACCGACGGATGGCTACACCTTC; CDR3 protein: CASSVRPTDGYTF
clone size: NA; J gene: TRBJ2-7; V gene: TRBV28; D gene: NA; CDR3 DNA: TGTGCCAGCAGTTTCGGCCAGCCCTACGAGCAGTACTTC; CDR3 protein: CASSFGQPYEQYF
clone size: NA; J gene: TRBJ2-2; V gene: TRBV4-1; D gene: NA; CDR3 DNA: TGCGCCAGCGGAGCCACCGGGGAGCTGTTTTTT; CDR3 protein: CASGATGELFF
clone size: many; J gene: TRBJ2-2; V gene: TRBV12-3/TRBV12-4; D gene: NA; CDR3 DNA: TGTGCCAGCAGTTTAAGGGACACCGGGGAGCTGTTTTTT; CDR3 protein: CASSLRDTGELFF
clone size: NA; J gene: TRBJ1-1; V gene: TRBV15; D gene: NA; CDR3 DNA: TGTGCCACCAGCACAAGGATTGAGAACACTGAAGCTTTCTTT; CDR3 protein: CATSTRIENTEAFF
clone size: many; J gene: TRBJ2-7; V gene: TRBV7-2; D gene: TRBD2; CDR3 DNA: TGTGCCAGCGGGGGACTAGCGGGAGGGCCTCTCGAGCAGTACTTC; CDR3 protein: CASGGLAGGPLEQYF
clone size: NA; J gene: TRBJ2-1; V gene: TRBV6-6; D gene: NA; CDR3 DNA: TGTGCCACCAGTTACACCCCCCCGGTATTGGACTACAATGAGCAGTTCTTC; CDR3 protein: CATSYTPPVLDYNEQFF
clone size: NA; J gene: TRBJ2-3; V gene: TRBV20-1; D gene: TRBD2; CDR3 DNA: TGCAGTGCTTATGGGACTAGCGGGCCCCGTGATACGCAGTATTTT; CDR3 protein: CSAYGTSGPRDTQYF
clone size: few; J gene: TRBJ2-4; V gene: TRBV12-3/TRBV12-4; D gene: TRBD2; CDR3 DNA: TGTGCCAACTATCCGCTGGGGGGAGGGGCGGGCATTCAGTACTTC; CDR3 protein: CANYPLGGGAGIQYF
clone size: few; J gene: TRBJ2-3; V gene: TRBV24-1; D gene: NA; CDR3 DNA: TGTGCCACCAGTGAACCCCCTCCAGATGATACGCAGTATTTT; CDR3 protein: CATSEPPPDDTQYF
clone size: NA; J gene: TRBJ1-3; V gene: TRBV9; D gene: NA; CDR3 DNA: TGTGCCAGCAGCGTAGGGGGACGGTCCTCTGGAAACACCATATATTTT; CDR3 protein: CASSVGGRSSGNTIYF
clone size: NA; J gene: TRBJ2-5; V gene: TRBV24-1; D gene: NA; CDR3 DNA: TGTGCCACCAGTGATTTAGACAGTTTCCAAGAGACCCAGTACTTC; CDR3 protein: CATSDLDSFQETQYF
clone size: NA; J gene: TRBJ2-3; V gene: TRBV4-2; D gene: TRBD2; CDR3 DNA: TGTGCCAGCAGCCAAGTACGGCGGGAGGACACAGATACGCAGTATTTT; CDR3 protein: CASSQVRREDTDTQYF
clone size: once; J gene: TRBJ2-5; V gene: TRBV30; D gene: TRBD2; CDR3 DNA: TGTGCCTGGAGTAGGGCTAGCGGGAGCGGGGAGACCCAGTACTTC; CDR3 protein: CAWSRASGSGETQYF
clone size: NA; J gene: TRBJ1-4; V gene: TRBV7-2; D gene: NA; CDR3 DNA: TGTGCCAGCAGCTTAGGAGTGGGCTGGGGTGAAAAACTGTTTTTT; CDR3 protein: CASSLGVGWGEKLFF
clone size: NA; J gene: TRBJ2-7; V gene: TRBV18; D gene: NA; CDR3 DNA: TGTGCCAGCTCATCCGGGGACGGCTACGAGCAGTACTTC; CDR3 protein: CASSSGDGYEQYF
clone size: many; J gene: TRBJ2-3; V gene: TRBV7-2; D gene: TRBD2; CDR3 DNA: TGTGCCAGCAGCTTAACCGAGCGGGATGTCACAGATACGCAGTATTTT; CDR3 protein: CASSLTERDVTDTQYF
clone size: NA; J gene: TRBJ1-5; V gene: TRBV15; D gene: TRBD1; CDR3 DNA: TGTGCCATCAGGAGGGACAGGGGAGGCAATCAGCCCCAGCATTTT; CDR3 protein: CAIRRDRGGNQPQHF
clone size: few; J gene: TRBJ2-6; V gene: TRBV5-1; D gene: TRBD1; CDR3 DNA: TGCGCCAGCAGCTTGGGACAGGGGGGCGGGGCCAACGTCCTGACTTTC; CDR3 protein: CASSLGQGGGANVLTF
clone size: NA; J gene: TRBJ2-4; V gene: TRBV4-1; D gene: TRBD2; CDR3 DNA: TGCGCCAGCAGCCAAGATAAGGCGGGAGTGGGAGCCAAAAACATTCAGTACTTC; CDR3 protein: CASSQDKAGVGAKNIQYF
clone size: NA; J gene: TRBJ2-1; V gene: TRBV11-2; D gene: TRBD2; CDR3 DNA: TGTGCCAGCTCCACCGGGACTACCTACAATGAGCAGTTCTTC; CDR3 protein: CASSTGTTYNEQFF
clone size: few; J gene: TRBJ2-3; V gene: TRBV2; D gene: NA; CDR3 DNA: TGTGCCAGCAGCGGGATTACAGATACGCAGTATTTT; CDR3 protein: CASSGITDTQYF